This is a list of T cell receptor beta chains from one sample in a study of blood T cells in healthy people across ages. TCRdb re-derived calls from the 5' RACE reads in MiXCR, one entry per CDR3 protein. The data contain approximately 1.5 million distinct CDR3 sequences, about 45% of them singletons. Sequencing input: blood. The receptors originated from a woman aged 18-35 years in good health. Both conserved end residues are part of each CDR3. Size is stated for part of the rows, as once, few or many counts, or as a class when the clone is expanded.

J,V,size,CDR3
TRBJ2-5,TRBV3-1,NA,CASSPGTIETQYF
TRBJ2-4,TRBV6-5,few,CASSYSMAGGDIQYF
TRBJ2-3,TRBV9,NA,CASSVAPGQRTDTQYF
TRBJ1-2,TRBV20-1,NA,CSARDRASNYGYTF
TRBJ2-1,TRBV4-2,NA,CASSHTSGDYNEQFF
TRBJ2-2,TRBV6-4,few,CASSEGTGFWNTGELFF
TRBJ2-5,TRBV20-1,NA,CSARAPLLLNEQYF
NA,TRBV29-1,NA,CSVGGLYETQYF
TRBJ1-2,TRBV27,few,CAPPSGFDGYTF
TRBJ2-7,TRBV11-2,few,CASSLVEGRSYEQYF
TRBJ1-5,TRBV30,few,CAWSPGFKPQHF
TRBJ2-7,TRBV15,NA,CATSRDTWTGDNYEQYF
TRBJ1-1,TRBV29-1,NA,CSVQGAGNTEAFF
TRBJ2-3,TRBV25-1,NA,CASSEYPTSSTDTQYF
TRBJ1-2,TRBV18,NA,CASSPQAGKVNGYTF
TRBJ1-5,TRBV20-1,NA,CSARDRRAGNQPQHF
TRBJ1-2,TRBV3-1,few,CASSQDMGADGYTF
TRBJ2-3,TRBV5-1,few,CASSYTGTGGTDTQYF
TRBJ2-1,TRBV7-2,NA,CASSRRTNVEDEQFF
TRBJ1-2,TRBV20-1,NA,CSARPKRRKKGTGVRDYGYTF
TRBJ1-4,TRBV12-3/TRBV12-4,NA,CASSYDRVNEKLFF
TRBJ1-4,TRBV27,once,CASRPTGDPNEKLFF
TRBJ2-5,TRBV20-1,NA,CSARDLLTGPEYF
TRBJ1-4,TRBV11-2,NA,CASSLNLIRDREGEKLFF
TRBJ2-5,TRBV20-1,few,CSARDPRVYLQETQYF
TRBJ2-3,TRBV12-3/TRBV12-4,NA,CASSSRRGNTDTQYF
TRBJ2-5,TRBV7-2,NA,CAGSLGASMQETRYF
NA,TRBV28,NA,CATFARDRGEQYF
TRBJ2-3,TRBV6-6,few,CASSYERVGTDTQYF
TRBJ1-2,TRBV4-3,NA,CASSQEGYNYGYTF
TRBJ1-2,TRBV12-3/TRBV12-4,NA,CASSFHQGSNYGYTF
TRBJ1-5,TRBV7-9,NA,CASSLEGGHQPQHF
TRBJ2-3,TRBV20-1,NA,CSASGRSTSSTDTQYF
TRBJ2-7,TRBV10-1,NA,CASSKIGREYEQYF
TRBJ1-1,TRBV7-2,few,CASRLGQGLDTEAFF
TRBJ2-3,TRBV6-6,NA,CASNFDGPSTDTQYF
TRBJ1-6,TRBV10-3,NA,CAISLQGSPLHF
TRBJ2-3,TRBV7-2,NA,CASSLLGGLDTQYF
TRBJ1-2,TRBV3-1,few,CASSLYGPDYGYTF
TRBJ2-5,TRBV5-1,NA,CASSSTGFQETQYF
TRBJ2-2,TRBV2,NA,CASSEESTGELFF
TRBJ2-3,TRBV6-5,NA,CASNPLAAGEAQYF
TRBJ2-3,TRBV11-2,few,CASSSNGRSTDTQYF
TRBJ2-5,TRBV4-3,NA,CASSQDHLMTEQYF
TRBJ1-1,TRBV4-3,few,CASSQDMGLAMNTEAFF
TRBJ2-3,TRBV5-1,few,CASSLVSGVYTDTQYF
TRBJ1-2,TRBV25-1,NA,CASSESRTGSGYTF
TRBJ1-3,TRBV4-3,NA,CASSQEQGSGNTIYF
TRBJ2-2,TRBV4-2,NA,CASSSQGDITGELFF
TRBJ1-2,TRBV20-1,NA,CSARKPRQGNGYTF
TRBJ2-7,TRBV2,few,CASSEAGQGYAYEQYF
TRBJ2-3,TRBV4-1,few,CASSQPRGSGASTDTQYF
TRBJ2-3,TRBV5-1,many,CASSLQGRTDTQYF